What follows is one T cell receptor (beta chain) and its context. Its cognate antigen is unknown. Frozen PBMC stocks contributed around 1.8 micrograms of genomic DNA to the TCR beta libraries. The sample is drawn from a study of cytotoxic CD8 clonotypes in ibrutinib-treated CLL. Regarding the study as a whole: The study found clonality rose at ibrutinib response, then fell toward baseline at progression.

This CDR3 has 15 residues. Germline V gives CDR1 SGHNT, CDR2 YYREEE (reference sequence). V shed 3 bases, J shed 8 bases, and the junction held 8 bases outside the gene matches. Sequencing was performed with immunoSEQ multiplex PCR; in TCRdb, only in-frame clones are kept and a portion is missing. The data show about 130,000 clones, more than 75% seen once. The TCR originated in a human donor with chronic lymphocytic leukemia. The source was PBMCs, collected after 24 months of ibrutinib treatment. The chain is built from TRBV5-4 and TRBJ2-4; 10 bases fit TRBD2. The CDR3 bases are TGTGCCAGCAGCTCCCAGCGGGAGGGCCGGGACATTCAGTACTTC. It is translated as CASSSQREGRDIQYF.